These 9 T cell receptor beta chains share one sample of origin, sequenced in a study of blood T cell repertoires in COVID-19. TCRdb's table, derived via immunoSEQ multiplex PCR, lists solely in-frame clones and lacks some. The table records under 400,000 clones, around 87% of them present only once. Sequencing input: peripheral blood. The receptors derive from a woman younger than 45 with COVID-19, enrolled during active disease.

CDR3 loop: CASTPGQGTYNEQFF. CDR3 nucleotides: TGTGCCAGCACCCCGGGACAGGGGACCTACAATGAGCAGTTCTTC. This chain joins TRBV11-3 and TRBJ2-1; the match to TRBD1 covers 10 bases. The CDR3 is made up of 15 amino acids. Germline lookup yields CDR1 SGHNT and CDR2 YENEEA. The trim removed 7 bases at V and 2 bases at J, leaving 5 bases unmatched.

The chain carries TRBV5-8 and TRBJ2-3; TRBD2 agrees at 8 bases. This CDR3 contains 14 residues. With V trimmed by 4 bases and J by 8 bases, 9 bases remained unmatched. CDR1 is SGHTS and CDR2 is YDEGEE in the germline V gene. CDR3 DNA: TGTGCCAGCAGCGCGGGACTAGGAGCGGGTACGCAGTATTTT. Amino acids: CASSAGLGAGTQYF.

This clone occurred once. This chain joins TRBV27 and TRBJ2-3; TRBD1 agrees at 10 bases. The CDR3 runs 18 residues. Germline trimming cut 1 base from V and 1 base from J; bases unmatched to any gene: 8. Germline-derived CDR1 and CDR2 are MNHEY and SMNVEV (reference sequence). The DNA for the CDR3 is TGTGCCAGCAGTTTATGGTTAGGGACAGGGGCGGGCACAGATACGCAGTATTTT. Protein: CASSLWLGTGAGTDTQYF.

The V call is TRBV24-1, the J call TRBJ2-5, with unresolved D. V was shortened by 4 bases and J by 6 bases, with 17 bases between the two germline ends. This CDR3 is 15 amino acids long. CDR1 and CDR2 (germline): KGHDR, SFDVKD. The CDR3 spells CATSDPDRRVQTQYF. CDR3 DNA sequence: TGTGCCACCAGTGACCCCGACCGTCGGGTGCAGACCCAGTACTTC.

For this clone: The sample carries other DNA sequences with the same CDR3. This chain joins TRBV6-5 and TRBJ2-7; TRBD2 matches at 9 bases. V lost 0 bases and J lost 2; bases outside the gene matches: 2. The CDR3 has 15 residues. Germline CDR1 and CDR2: MNHEY and SVGAGI. DNA of the CDR3: TGTGCCAGCAGTTACTCAGTAGCGGGGGCCTACGAGCAGTACTTC. It specifies CASSYSVAGAYEQYF.

The chain couples TRBV18 to TRBJ1-1, with D tentatively TRBD1 (5 bases). The V and J ends lost 3 bases and 1 base respectively, with 12 bases between them. Germline loops: CDR1 KGHSH, CDR2 LQKENI. The CDR3 contains 15 residues. In DNA form, the CDR3 reads TGTGCCAGCTCACCCTACTCAGGGAAGAACACTGAAGCTTTCTTT. This gives the protein CASSPYSGKNTEAFF.

This clone was counted a few times. V gene TRBV30 combines with J gene TRBJ1-4, with 7 bases fitting TRBD1. The V and J ends lost 6 bases and 8 bases, in that order; junction bases with no gene match: 9. Germline V gene data show CDR1 as GTSNPN and CDR2 as SVGIG (reference sequence). The CDR3 consists of 13 residues. Written as DNA, the CDR3 is TGTGCCTGTTCCCGGGACAGACGAGAAAAACTGTTTTTT. Translated: CACSRDRREKLFF. The complete variable domain, with remaining parts taken from reference TRBV30 and TRBJ1-4, reads SQTIHQWPATLVQPVGSPLSLECTVEGTSNPNLYWYRQAAGRGLQLLFYSVGIGQISSEVPQNLSASRPQDRQFILSSKKLLLSDSGFYLCACSRDRREKLFFGSGTQLSVL.

The DNA of the CDR3 is TGTGCCAGCAGCCCATCGACAGGAAACACCGGGGAGCTGTTTTTT. Residues: CASSPSTGNTGELFF. The rearrangement uses TRBV7-9 and TRBJ2-2, with a tentative D call TRBD1 (6 bases). CDR1 SEHNR and CDR2 FQNEAQ come from the germline V gene (reference sequence). V was shortened by 5 bases and J by 2 bases, with 12 bases between the two germline ends. The CDR3 runs 15 residues.

The J gene is TRBJ2-5, the V gene TRBV27, with a tentative D call TRBD1 (6 bases). This CDR3 spans 14 amino acids. Trimming shortened V by 3 bases and J by 4 bases, and 12 bases separated the two germline ends. From germline, CDR1 is MNHEY and CDR2 SMNVEV (reference sequence). Here the CDR3 DNA reads TGTGCCAGCAGTTTTTACGGACAGCCAGAGACCCAGTACTTC. It encodes CASSFYGQPETQYF.